One and the same sample provided the 17 T cell receptor beta chains below, sequenced in a study of T-cell memory formation after mild COVID-19. Using its own MiXCR run on the 5' RACE reads, TCRdb lists one record per CDR3 protein. The data contain roughly 300,000 distinct CDR3 sequences, roughly 15% of them singletons. Material: PBMCs or a T cell subset sorted from them (not recorded which). The receptors originated from a man aged 18 to 30 who had mild COVID-19 (a few samples of this study predate the infection). Cell type and time point are not known.

The rearrangement links TRBV7-2 to TRBJ2-3; D is unclear. Per germline, CDR1 SGHTA and CDR2 FQGNSA. The CDR3 is 14 residues long. V shed 1 base and J shed 3 bases, with 8 bases lying between them. CDR3 amino acids: CASSLGFITDTQYF. CDR3 nucleotides: TGTGCCAGCAGCTTAGGGTTCATTACAGATACGCAGTATTTT.

This clonotype has just a few counts. The chain couples TRBV7-2 to TRBJ1-5, with TRBD1 identical over 8 bases. V lost 1 base and J lost 9; bases outside the gene matches: 8. Germline V gene lookup returns CDR1 SGHTA and CDR2 FQGNSA. The CDR3 spans 15 residues. The CDR3 here is CASSLGTGTFAPQHF. The CDR3 DNA follows: TGTGCCAGCAGCTTAGGGACAGGGACTTTCGCGCCCCAGCATTTT.

This clonotype was seen a few times. The chain has TRBV6-2 or TRBV6-3 and TRBJ2-7, with D unclear. The CDR3 runs to 13 residues. The V gene's germline CDR1 is MNHEY and CDR2 SVGEGT. The V gene lost 6 bases and the J gene lost 7 bases, with 16 bases spanning the gap. The CDR3 region has the DNA TGTGCCAGCAGACCCCCTTCCTCCGGGGAGCAGTACTTC. This sequence encodes CASRPPSSGEQYF.

The sample holds a few counts of this clonotype. The chain employs TRBV10-3 and TRBJ1-1; D is ambiguous. The CDR3 runs 11 residues. V was trimmed by 9 bases and J by 6 bases, leaving 11 bases between them. From germline, CDR1 is ENHRY and CDR2 SYGVKD. The CDR3 DNA sequence: TGTGCCATTACCCAGAATTCTGAAGCTTTCTTT. This codes for CAITQNSEAFF.

This clonotype has more than one count but fewer than ten. One junction end does not reproduce the germline sequence, and a read error may be involved. This sequence joins TRBV11-3 and TRBJ2-1; weak D call: TRBD2 (7 bases). CDR1 is SGHNT and CDR2 is YENEEA in the germline V gene. The CDR3 sequence is 13 residues long. CDR3 sequence: CASSLDPGGPLHF. For the CDR3, the DNA is TGTGCCAGCAGCTTAGATCCGGGGGGCCCTCTTCATTTC.

There are a few counts of this clonotype. This chain connects TRBV6-1 to TRBJ1-2; 9 bases align to TRBD1. The germline CDR1 and CDR2 sequences are MNHNS and SASEGT. V trimming: 7 bases; J trimming: 0 bases; junction bases outside the gene matches: 3. This CDR3 is 14 amino acids long. The CDR3 loop is CASKNRGPNYGYTF. The CDR3 DNA reads as TGTGCCAGCAAAAACAGGGGGCCTAACTATGGCTACACCTTC.

The chain has TRBV7-2 and TRBJ2-5; D remains ambiguous. The CDR3 is made up of 16 amino acids. V was shortened by 3 bases and J by 5 bases, with 19 bases between the two germline ends. The germline CDR1 and CDR2 sequences are SGHTA and FQGNSA. In DNA form, the CDR3 reads TGTGCCAGCAGCTTCCGGCCGTGGGATCTATGGGAGACCCAGTACTTC. This translates into CASSFRPWDLWETQYF.

The rearrangement uses TRBV5-4 and TRBJ2-3, with D perhaps TRBD1 or TRBD2 (6 bases each). Germline V gene lookup returns CDR1 SGHNT and CDR2 YYREEE (reference sequence). V lost 1 base and J lost 6, with 15 bases in between. This CDR3 is built from 15 residues. CDR3 loop: CASSLRGAGLDTQYF. The CDR3 bases are TGTGCCAGCAGCTTGAGGGGGGCGGGGTTGGATACGCAGTATTTT.

This clonotype was recorded a few times. This chain connects TRBV12-3 or TRBV12-4 to TRBJ2-2, with 7 bases aligning to TRBD1. The CDR3 totals 15 residues. V shed 8 bases and J 3 bases; nucleotides not matched to a gene: 9. The CDR3 DNA sequence: TGTGCCAGCGGCCTTCGACAGGGCGACACCGGGGAGCTGTTTTTT. Its protein product is CASGLRQGDTGELFF.

This clonotype occurred a few times. The rearrangement links TRBV10-3 to TRBJ2-5, with a possible D match to TRBD2 (6 bases). The V end was cut by 8 bases, the J end by 5 bases, with 15 bases between. The germline CDR1 and CDR2 sequences are ENHRY and SYGVKD. The CDR3 covers 13 residues. In DNA, the CDR3 is TGTGCCATCGGGAGGAAGAAGGGGGAGACCCAGTACTTC. Protein sequence: CAIGRKKGETQYF.

This clonotype was found a few times. The chain joins TRBV10-3 to TRBJ2-2, with D possibly TRBD1 on 6 matching bases. V lost 7 bases and J 2 bases, leaving 11 bases between the germline ends. The CDR3 consists of 14 residues. Germline V gene lookup returns CDR1 ENHRY and CDR2 SYGVKD. This CDR3 reads CAINGQRNTGELFF. The CDR3 nucleotides are TGTGCCATCAATGGACAGCGCAACACCGGGGAGCTGTTTTTT.

This clonotype was detected only a few times. The CDR3 DNA sequence: TGCGCCAGCAGCCATATATCTCAGGGGAGCACTGAAGCTTTCTTT. This encodes CASSHISQGSTEAFF. The chain links TRBV4-3 to TRBJ1-1; tentative D call: TRBD1 (6 bases). CDR1 and CDR2 (germline): LGHNA, YSLEER. Trimming removed 3 bases from V and 4 bases from J, with 15 bases in between. This CDR3 comprises 15 residues.

The gene calls are TRBV5-1 and TRBJ1-1, with unresolved D. The CDR3 extends over 14 amino acids. In germline, CDR1 is SGHRS, CDR2 YFSETQ. The V gene lost 1 base and the J gene lost 5 bases, with 12 bases spanning the gap. CDR3: CASSLLRERTEAFF. CDR3 sequence (DNA): TGCGCCAGCAGCTTGCTGCGGGAACGTACTGAAGCTTTCTTT.

This clonotype was counted between two and nine times. This chain uses TRBV20-1 with TRBJ2-7, with D perhaps given as TRBD1 or TRBD2 (5 bases each). Trimming removed 1 base from V and 2 bases from J, with 12 bases in between. Per germline, CDR1 DFQATT and CDR2 SNEGSKA (reference sequence). The CDR3 has 14 amino acids. The CDR3 DNA follows: TGCAGTGCTAGAGGGAACCTGGGACCCTACGAGCAGTACGTC. It codes for CSARGNLGPYEQYV.

This clonotype has ten or more counts. The rearrangement joins TRBV5-1 to TRBJ2-1; possibly TRBD2 for D (6 bases). This CDR3 has 16 amino acids. Germline V gene data show CDR1 as SGHRS and CDR2 as YFSETQ. Trimming took off 6 bases at V and 2 bases at J, with 18 bases between the two ends. For the CDR3, the DNA is TGCGCCAGCACCCGAGGGACGGCGGGGACCTACAATGAGCAGTTCTTC. Encoded protein: CASTRGTAGTYNEQFF. Full variable domain (outside the CDR3, taken from reference TRBV5-1 and TRBJ2-1): KAGVTQTPRYLIKTRGQQVTLSCSPISGHRSVSWYQQTPGQGLQFLFEYFSETQRNKGNFPGRFSGRQFSNSRSEMNVSTLELGDSALYLCASTRGTAGTYNEQFFGPGTRLTVL.

Note on this clonotype: The junction shows a germline mismatch at one end, possibly a read error. The chain uses TRBV27 and TRBJ2-3; tentatively, D is TRBD2 (7 bases). Germline assignment: CDR1 MNHEY and CDR2 SMNVEV (reference sequence). The CDR3 has 18 residues. The CDR3 loop reads CASSLLGSGGGAGDAQYF. The CDR3 DNA is TGTGCCAGCAGTTTATTGGGAAGTGGAGGGGGGGCAGGAGATGCGCAGTATTTT.

This chain connects TRBV6-6 to TRBJ1-2; TRBD1 matches at 8 bases. Unmatched junction bases numbered 7, after V lost 2 bases and J lost 2 bases. This CDR3 has 16 amino acids. CDR1 is MNHNY, CDR2 SVGAGI, per germline (reference sequence). Here the CDR3 reads CASSYPKTGANYGYTF. The CDR3 coding sequence is TGTGCCAGCAGTTACCCGAAGACAGGGGCGAACTATGGCTACACCTTC.